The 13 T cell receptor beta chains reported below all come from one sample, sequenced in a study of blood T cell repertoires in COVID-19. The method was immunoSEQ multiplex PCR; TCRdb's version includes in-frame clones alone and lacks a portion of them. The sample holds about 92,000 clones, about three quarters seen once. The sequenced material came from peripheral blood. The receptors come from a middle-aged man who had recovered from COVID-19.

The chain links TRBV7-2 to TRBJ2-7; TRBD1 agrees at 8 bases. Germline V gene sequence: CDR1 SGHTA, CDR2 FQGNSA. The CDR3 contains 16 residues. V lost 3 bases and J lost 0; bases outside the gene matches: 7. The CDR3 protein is CASSFRQGPSSYEQYF. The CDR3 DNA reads TGTGCCAGCAGCTTTCGACAGGGGCCCAGCTCCTACGAGCAGTACTTC.

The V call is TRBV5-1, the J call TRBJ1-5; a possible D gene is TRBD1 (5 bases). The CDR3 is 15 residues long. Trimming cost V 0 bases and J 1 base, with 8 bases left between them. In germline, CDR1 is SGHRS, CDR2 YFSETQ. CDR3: CASSLDGGSNQPQHF. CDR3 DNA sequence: TGCGCCAGCAGCTTGGACGGGGGGAGCAATCAGCCCCAGCATTTT. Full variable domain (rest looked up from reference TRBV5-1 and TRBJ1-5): KAGVTQTPRYLIKTRGQQVTLSCSPISGHRSVSWYQQTPGQGLQFLFEYFSETQRNKGNFPGRFSGRQFSNSRSEMNVSTLELGDSALYLCASSLDGGSNQPQHFGDGTRLSIL.

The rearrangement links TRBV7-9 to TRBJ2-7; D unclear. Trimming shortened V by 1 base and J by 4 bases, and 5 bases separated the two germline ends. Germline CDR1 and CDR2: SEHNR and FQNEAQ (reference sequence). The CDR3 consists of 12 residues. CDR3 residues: CASSLGDYEQYF. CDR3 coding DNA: TGTGCCAGCAGCTTAGGCGATTACGAGCAGTACTTC. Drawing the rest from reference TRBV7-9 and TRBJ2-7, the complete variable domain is DTGVSQNPRHKITKRGQNVTFRCDPISEHNRLYWYRQTLGQGPEFLTYFQNEAQLEKSRLLSDRFSAERPKGSFSTLEIQRTEQGDSAMYLCASSLGDYEQYFGPGTRLTVT.

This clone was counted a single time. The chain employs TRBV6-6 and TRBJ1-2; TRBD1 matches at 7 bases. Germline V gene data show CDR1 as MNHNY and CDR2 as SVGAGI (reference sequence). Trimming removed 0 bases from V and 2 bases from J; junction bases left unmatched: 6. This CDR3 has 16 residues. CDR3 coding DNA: TGTGCCAGCAGTTACTCGGGGTCAGGGGGAAACTATGGCTACACCTTC. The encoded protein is CASSYSGSGGNYGYTF.

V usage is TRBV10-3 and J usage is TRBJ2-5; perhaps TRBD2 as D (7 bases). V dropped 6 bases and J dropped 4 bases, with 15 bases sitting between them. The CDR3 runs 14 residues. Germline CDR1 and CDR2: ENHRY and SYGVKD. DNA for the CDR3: TGTGCCATCAGGGAAAGGGGGGGCTCAGAGACCCAGTACTTC. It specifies CAIRERGGSETQYF.

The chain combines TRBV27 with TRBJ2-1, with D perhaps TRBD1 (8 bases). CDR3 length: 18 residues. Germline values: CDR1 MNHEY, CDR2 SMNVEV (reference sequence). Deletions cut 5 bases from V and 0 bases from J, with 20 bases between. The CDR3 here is CASSPIYRGRASYNEQFF. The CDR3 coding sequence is TGTGCCAGCAGTCCAATATACAGGGGGAGGGCCTCCTACAATGAGCAGTTCTTC.

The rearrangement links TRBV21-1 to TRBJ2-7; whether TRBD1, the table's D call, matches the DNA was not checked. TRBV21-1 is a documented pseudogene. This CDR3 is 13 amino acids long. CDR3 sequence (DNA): TGTGCCAGCCGGGGACAGGGGATCAACGAGCAGTACTTC. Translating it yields CASRGQGINEQYF.

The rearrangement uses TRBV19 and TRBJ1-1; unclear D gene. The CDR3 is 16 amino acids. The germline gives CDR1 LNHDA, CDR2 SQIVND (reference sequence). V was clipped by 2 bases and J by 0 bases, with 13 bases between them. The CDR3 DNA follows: TGTGCCAGTAGTATATTGATCTCGGGAATGAACACTGAAGCTTTCTTT. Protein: CASSILISGMNTEAFF.

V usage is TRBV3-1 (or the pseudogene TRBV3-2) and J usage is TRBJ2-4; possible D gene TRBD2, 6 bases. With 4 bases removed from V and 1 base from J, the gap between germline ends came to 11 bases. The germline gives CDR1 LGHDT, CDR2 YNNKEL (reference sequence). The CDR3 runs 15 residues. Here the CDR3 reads CASSLSGSAKNIQYF. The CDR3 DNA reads TGTGCCAGCAGCCTTAGCGGAAGTGCCAAAAACATTCAGTACTTC.

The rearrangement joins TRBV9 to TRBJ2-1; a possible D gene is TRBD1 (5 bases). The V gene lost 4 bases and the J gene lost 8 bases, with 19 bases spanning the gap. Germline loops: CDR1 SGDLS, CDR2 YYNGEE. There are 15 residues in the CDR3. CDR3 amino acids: CASSSATPGIYEQFF. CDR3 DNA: TGTGCCAGCAGCTCTGCTACGCCAGGGATCTATGAGCAGTTCTTC.

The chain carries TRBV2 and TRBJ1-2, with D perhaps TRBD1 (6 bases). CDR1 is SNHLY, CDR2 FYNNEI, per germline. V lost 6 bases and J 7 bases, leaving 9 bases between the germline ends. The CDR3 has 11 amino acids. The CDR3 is CASRLTGGYTF. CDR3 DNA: TGTGCCAGCAGGTTGACAGGTGGCTACACCTTC.

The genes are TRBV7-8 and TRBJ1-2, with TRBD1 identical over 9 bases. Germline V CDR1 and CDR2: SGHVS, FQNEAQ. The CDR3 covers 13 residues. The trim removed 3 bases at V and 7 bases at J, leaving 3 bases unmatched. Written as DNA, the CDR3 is TGTGCCAGCAGCTTGGACAGGGGTAGTGGCTACACCTTC. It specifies CASSLDRGSGYTF.

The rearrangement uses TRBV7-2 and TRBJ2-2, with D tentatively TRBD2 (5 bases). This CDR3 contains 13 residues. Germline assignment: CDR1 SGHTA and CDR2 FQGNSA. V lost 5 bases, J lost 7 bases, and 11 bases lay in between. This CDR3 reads CASSTRRFGELFF. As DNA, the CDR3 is TGTGCCAGCAGCACTAGACGGTTCGGGGAGCTGTTTTTT.